These 4 T cell receptor beta chains came from one sample sequenced in a study of blood T cell repertoires in COVID-19. TCRdb's table, derived via immunoSEQ multiplex PCR, lists solely in-frame clones and lacks some. The sample gives approximately 150,000 clones, approximately 80% of which show up once; roughly 3.9% is in the top ten. Sequencing used PBMCs or T cells enriched from blood (not recorded which). These receptors all stem from a man in his fifties or sixties in a cohort exposed to, infected with or recovered from COVID-19 (not recorded which).

This clone was observed a handful of times. The V gene is TRBV2, the J gene TRBJ1-5; no definite D call. Germline assignment: CDR1 SNHLY and CDR2 FYNNEI. Trimming removed 2 bases from V and 4 bases from J, with 9 bases in between. There are 14 residues in the CDR3. In DNA form, the CDR3 reads TGTGCCAGCAGTGAAAGAACAGCAAATCAGCCCCAGCATTTT. Amino acid sequence: CASSERTANQPQHF.

The chain combines TRBV3-1 (or the pseudogene TRBV3-2) with TRBJ1-1, with a weak D call TRBD1 (6 bases). Germline loops: CDR1 LGHDT, CDR2 YNNKEL (reference sequence). The CDR3 runs 14 residues. The V and J ends lost 4 bases and 0 bases respectively, with 9 bases between them. The CDR3 sequence is CASSPRTVNTEAFF. The CDR3 nucleotides read TGTGCCAGCAGCCCCCGGACAGTGAACACTGAAGCTTTCTTT.

The rearrangement joins TRBV7-2 to TRBJ2-3, with 7 bases that match TRBD2. Germline V gene sequence: CDR1 SGHTA, CDR2 FQGNSA. The length of the CDR3 is 15 residues. The V gene end was trimmed by 1 base and the J gene end by 1 base; junction bases not matched to a gene: 2. The CDR3 spells CASSLGLAGTDTQYF. CDR3 nucleotide sequence: TGTGCCAGCAGCTTAGGGCTAGCGGGCACAGATACGCAGTATTTT.

This sequence joins TRBV7-9 and TRBJ1-2, with 9 bases lining up with TRBD1. Germline assignment: CDR1 SEHNR and CDR2 FQNEAQ (reference sequence). The trim removed 4 bases at V and 1 base at J, leaving 7 bases unmatched. The CDR3 is made up of 16 amino acids. CDR3 in DNA: TGTGCCAGCAGCTACGGGACAGGGCTGGATAACTATGGCTACACCTTC. As protein: CASSYGTGLDNYGYTF. The full variable domain, completed using reference TRBV7-9 and TRBJ1-2, is DTGVSQNPRHKITKRGQNVTFRCDPISEHNRLYWYRQTLGQGPEFLTYFQNEAQLEKSRLLSDRFSAERPKGSFSTLEIQRTEQGDSAMYLCASSYGTGLDNYGYTFGSGTRLTVV.